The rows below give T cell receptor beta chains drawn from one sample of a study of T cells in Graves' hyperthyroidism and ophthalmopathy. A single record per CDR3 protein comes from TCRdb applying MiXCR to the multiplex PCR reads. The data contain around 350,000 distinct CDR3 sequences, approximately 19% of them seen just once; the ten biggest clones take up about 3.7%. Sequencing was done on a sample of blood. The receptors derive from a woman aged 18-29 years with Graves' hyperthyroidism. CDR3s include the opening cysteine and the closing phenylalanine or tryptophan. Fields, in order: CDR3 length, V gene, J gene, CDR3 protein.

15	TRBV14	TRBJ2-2	CASSQDALNTGELFF
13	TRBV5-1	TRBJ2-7	CASSFQGADEQYF
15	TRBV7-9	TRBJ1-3	CASSSFGGSGNTIYF
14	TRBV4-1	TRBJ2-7	CASSRDGSLYEQYF
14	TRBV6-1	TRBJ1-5	CASTEGTGDQPQHF
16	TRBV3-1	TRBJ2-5	CASRVWVDRGLETQYF
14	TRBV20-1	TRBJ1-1	CSARATVRDTEAFF
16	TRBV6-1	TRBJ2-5	CASSVVGQGGREAQYF
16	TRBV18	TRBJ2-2	CASSPTARSNTGELFF
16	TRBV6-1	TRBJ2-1	CASSDSGGVSYNEQCF
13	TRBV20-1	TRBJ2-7	CSATGTSSYEQYF
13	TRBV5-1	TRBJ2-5	CASSLTRRETQYF
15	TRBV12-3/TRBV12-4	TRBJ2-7	CASSSPGTGTYEQYF
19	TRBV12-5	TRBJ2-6	CASGFWAAPSPTRANVLTF
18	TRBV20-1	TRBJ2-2	CSASGGLAGGTNTGELFF
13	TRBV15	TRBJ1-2	CATSRKGTRGYTF
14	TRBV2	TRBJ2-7	CASSGRLSSYEQYF
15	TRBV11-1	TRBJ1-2	CASSLGQASDYGYTF
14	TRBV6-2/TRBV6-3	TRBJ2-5	CASSYIGPKETQYF
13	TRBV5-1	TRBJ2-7	CASSLVGTYEQYF
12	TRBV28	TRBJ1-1	CASSSTGGKAFF
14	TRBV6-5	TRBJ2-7	CASSYLAGDYEQYF
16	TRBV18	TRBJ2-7	CASSPPGGGSFNEQYF
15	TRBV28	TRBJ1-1	CASSLFTGGLSEAFF
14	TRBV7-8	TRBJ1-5	CTSSLGGDRQPQHF
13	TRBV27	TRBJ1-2	CASSYRPGSGYTF
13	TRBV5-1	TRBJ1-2	CASRLMEQDGYTF
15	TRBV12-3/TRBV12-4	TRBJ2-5	CASSLDRGLQETQYF
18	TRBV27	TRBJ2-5	CASSPPISGTVNQETQYF
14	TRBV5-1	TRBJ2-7	CASSLGGAGLEQYF
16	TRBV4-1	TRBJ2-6	CASSQDKGSGANVLTF
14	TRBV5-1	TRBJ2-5	CASSLDGMQETQYF
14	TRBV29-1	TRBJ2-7	CSVGPLTPGNEQYF
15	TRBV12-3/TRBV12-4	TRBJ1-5	CASSTTGQGNQPQHF
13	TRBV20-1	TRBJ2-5	CSAWTSGQETQYF
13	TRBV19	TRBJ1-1	CASSIEGNTEAFF
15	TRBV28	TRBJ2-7	CASSTPSDISYEQYF
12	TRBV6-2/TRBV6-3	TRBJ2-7	CASSVDSYEQYF
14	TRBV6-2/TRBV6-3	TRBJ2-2	CASSYPQNTGELFF
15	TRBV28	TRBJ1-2	CASSITGGRYYGYTF
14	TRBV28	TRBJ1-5	CASSLGGRDLPQHF
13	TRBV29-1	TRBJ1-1	CSVQGRLNTEAFF
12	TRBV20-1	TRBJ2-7	CSARAGFYEQYF